The entry that follows covers one T cell receptor beta chain sequence. The data belong to a study of cytotoxic CD8 clonotypes in ibrutinib-treated CLL. V shed 6 bases, J shed 2 bases, and the junction held 1 base outside the gene matches. CDR3 length: 12 amino acids. From germline, CDR1 is SGHRS and CDR2 YFSETQ. Sequencing used immunoSEQ multiplex PCR; TCRdb keeps in-frame clones, though not all of them. The sample has over 200,000 clones; 60% to 80% are singletons. The sample here was PBMCs, taken after 12 months of ibrutinib treatment. The TCR was taken from a human donor with chronic lymphocytic leukemia. V and J are TRBV5-1 and TRBJ1-2; TRBD1 agrees at 7 bases. As DNA, the CDR3 is TGCGCCAGCACGACAGGGAACTATGGCTACACCTTC. Protein: CASTTGNYGYTF.